The 30 T cell receptor beta chains below all came from one sample that was sequenced in a study of blood T cell repertoires in COVID-19. Clones were sequenced by immunoSEQ multiplex PCR, and TCRdb holds only the in-frame ones, with some missing. The table records about 190,000 clones, approximately 90% of them present only once. Specimen: peripheral blood. Receptor source: a woman in her thirties or forties who had recovered from COVID-19.

V and J are TRBV2 and TRBJ1-1; a possible D gene is TRBD1 (5 bases). CDR1 is SNHLY, CDR2 FYNNEI, per germline. The CDR3 is 15 residues long. V lost 6 bases, J lost 4 bases, and 18 bases lay in between. CDR3 DNA: TGTGCCAGCAGGGACGGGACTCTCGGGCGCACTGAAGCTTTCTTT. Translating gives CASRDGTLGRTEAFF.

The chain links TRBV7-2 to TRBJ2-4; TRBD2 might be the D (6 bases). This CDR3 comprises 17 residues. V lost 0 bases and J lost 0, with 12 bases in between. CDR1 is SGHTA and CDR2 is FQGNSA in the germline V gene. The CDR3 reads CASSLAGDFLAKNIQYF. As DNA, the CDR3 is TGTGCCAGCAGCTTAGCAGGGGACTTCTTAGCCAAAAACATTCAGTACTTC.

CDR3 residues: CAWGVGSYYEQYF. In DNA form, the CDR3 reads TGTGCCTGGGGAGTCGGGAGTTACTACGAGCAGTACTTC. The genes are TRBV30 and TRBJ2-7, with D possibly TRBD2 on 6 matching bases. CDR3 length: 13 amino acids. Germline assignment: CDR1 GTSNPN and CDR2 SVGIG (reference sequence). V dropped 5 bases and J dropped 3 bases, with 14 bases sitting between them.

This chain joins TRBV6-5 and TRBJ2-7; perhaps TRBD1 as D (6 bases). Germline V gives CDR1 MNHEY, CDR2 SVGAGI. The V end was cut by 3 bases, the J end by 1 base, with 10 bases between. The CDR3 totals 14 residues. Here the CDR3 reads CASSYSGQSYEQYF. The CDR3 bases are TGTGCCAGCAGTTATTCCGGACAGTCCTACGAGCAGTACTTC.

The chain is built from TRBV9 and TRBJ2-1; TRBD2 is a possible D gene (5 bases). Germline loops: CDR1 SGDLS, CDR2 YYNGEE. Trimming cost V 2 bases and J 0 bases, with 12 bases left between them. There are 16 residues in the CDR3. The CDR3 nucleotides are TGTGCCAGCAGCGTTTCGGCGGGTGTCTCCTACAATGAGCAGTTCTTC. Protein product: CASSVSAGVSYNEQFF.

This sequence joins TRBV27 and TRBJ2-1; D not certain. Per germline, CDR1 MNHEY and CDR2 SMNVEV (reference sequence). CDR3 length: 15 residues. Trimming took off 5 bases at V and 7 bases at J, with 18 bases between the two ends. CDR3 coding DNA: TGTGCCAGCAGTCCGCGCCTTGGGCAGGCAAATGAGCAGTTCTTC. Amino acid sequence: CASSPRLGQANEQFF.

This chain connects TRBV5-4 to TRBJ1-6; a possible D gene is TRBD1 (5 bases). Germline V gene sequence: CDR1 SGHNT, CDR2 YYREEE (reference sequence). The CDR3 is made up of 14 amino acids. V was pared by 2 bases and J by 7 bases, with 10 bases between. CDR3 region: CASSFISGNSPLHF. CDR3 bases: TGTGCCAGCAGCTTTATCTCAGGGAATTCACCCCTCCACTTT. The full variable domain, with the rest looked up from reference TRBV5-4 and TRBJ1-6, is ETGVTQSPTHLIKTRGQQVTLRCSSQSGHNTVSWYQQALGQGPQFIFQYYREEENGRGNFPPRFSGLQFPNYSSELNVNALELDDSALYLCASSFISGNSPLHFGNGTRLTVT.

This clone turned up a few times. V gene TRBV5-6 combines with J gene TRBJ1-2; D gene ambiguous. CDR1 and CDR2 (germline): SGHDT, YYEEEE. Trimming left V 2 bases short and J 4 bases short, with 12 bases between. This CDR3 has 14 amino acids. CDR3 coding DNA: TGTGCCAGCAGCTTCGAGAGGGTCGGCTATGGCTACACCTTC. Translating gives CASSFERVGYGYTF.

The table lists this clone with a count of one. The rearrangement uses TRBV3-1 (or the pseudogene TRBV3-2) and TRBJ2-2; the match to TRBD2 covers 9 bases. The CDR3 has 16 residues. V lost 4 bases and J lost 3; bases outside the gene matches: 6. Germline V lookup: CDR1 LGHDT, CDR2 YNNKEL (reference sequence). CDR3 in DNA: TGTGCCAGCAGCCCCCTAGCGGGAAGCGACACCGGGGAGCTGTTTTTT. Amino acids: CASSPLAGSDTGELFF.

The chain combines TRBV7-9 with TRBJ2-2; 8 nucleotides agree with TRBD1. Germline V gene data show CDR1 as SEHNR and CDR2 as FQNEAQ (reference sequence). J lost 2 bases, V lost 5 bases, and 16 bases had no gene match. This CDR3 has 19 residues. CDR3: CASSPLGRKDRDNTGELFF. DNA for the CDR3: TGTGCCAGCAGCCCCCTAGGGCGTAAGGACAGGGATAACACCGGGGAGCTGTTTTTT.

The rearrangement joins TRBV18 to TRBJ1-5; 8 bases fit TRBD1. The V gene end was trimmed by 2 bases and the J gene end by 6 bases; junction bases not matched to a gene: 9. The V gene's germline CDR1 is KGHSH and CDR2 LQKENI. The length of the CDR3 is 16 residues. The chain's CDR3 is CASSPITGGNGQPQHF. In nucleotides, the CDR3 is TGTGCCAGCTCACCAATAACAGGGGGTAACGGTCAGCCCCAGCATTTT.

V and J are TRBV7-8 and TRBJ2-1; D gene unclear. In germline, CDR1 is SGHVS, CDR2 FQNEAQ. The CDR3 consists of 17 residues. The germline V and J ends were trimmed by 4 bases and 8 bases, with 24 bases remaining between them. DNA of the CDR3: TGTGCCAGCAGCTCACGGAGCAGATACCCTGTGAGAGATGAGCAGTTCTTC. It translates to CASSSRSRYPVRDEQFF.

This chain joins TRBV18 and TRBJ2-7; TRBD1 matches 8 bases. Germline V gene lookup returns CDR1 KGHSH and CDR2 LQKENI. Trimming at V came to 0 bases and at J to 5 bases, leaving 6 bases not matched to a gene. The CDR3 runs to 15 residues. The CDR3 nucleotides are TGTGCCAGCTCACCACCGTCCCGACAGGGGAACGAGCAGTACTTC. Its translation: CASSPPSRQGNEQYF.

V usage is TRBV18 and J usage is TRBJ2-3, with 9 bases aligning to TRBD2. The CDR3 is made up of 15 amino acids. The germline gives CDR1 KGHSH, CDR2 LQKENI. V lost 3 bases and J lost 6; bases outside the gene matches: 7. The CDR3 sequence: CASSPSGSLHDTQYF. Written as DNA, the CDR3 is TGTGCCAGCTCACCTAGCGGGAGTCTTCATGATACGCAGTATTTT.

The J gene is TRBJ2-1, the V gene TRBV27, with 9 bases matching TRBD1. Germline CDR1 reads MNHEY; CDR2 reads SMNVEV (reference sequence). With 3 bases clipped from V and 4 bases from J, the junction kept 7 bases outside the gene matches. The CDR3 sequence is 16 residues long. Here the CDR3 reads CASSFQTGGPYNEQFF. In DNA form, the CDR3 reads TGTGCCAGCAGTTTCCAGACAGGGGGACCATACAATGAGCAGTTCTTC.

V usage is TRBV7-3 and J usage is TRBJ2-7, with D maybe TRBD2 (5 bases). This CDR3 comprises 14 residues. Germline assignment: CDR1 SGHTA and CDR2 FQGTGA. Trimming cost V 2 bases and J 0 bases, with 8 bases left between them. The CDR3 here is CASSLWSGSYEQYF. DNA for the CDR3: TGTGCCAGCAGCTTATGGAGCGGCTCCTACGAGCAGTACTTC.

The table lists this clone with a count of one. The chain combines TRBV6-5 with TRBJ2-7, with 7 bases matching TRBD1. The length of the CDR3 is 13 residues. CDR1 is MNHEY and CDR2 is SVGAGI in the germline V gene. J gave up 3 bases and V 7 bases, and 6 bases lay outside the gene matches. The CDR3 DNA follows: TGTGCCAGCAATCCCCGGACAGGCTACGAGCAGTACTTC. This gives the protein CASNPRTGYEQYF.

The chain combines TRBV7-9 with TRBJ2-7; 7 bases align to TRBD1. Germline assignment: CDR1 SEHNR and CDR2 FQNEAQ (reference sequence). V gave up 5 bases and J gave up 5 bases; unmatched junction bases: 9. The CDR3 length is 14 residues. The CDR3 is CASSIDREFDEQYF. The DNA for the CDR3 is TGTGCCAGCAGCATCGACAGGGAGTTCGACGAGCAGTACTTC.

The chain recombines TRBV3-1 (or the pseudogene TRBV3-2) with TRBJ1-2; 12 nucleotides align to TRBD1. The CDR3 extends over 15 amino acids. The germline V gene encodes CDR1 LGHDT and CDR2 YNNKEL (reference sequence). Unmatched junction bases numbered 7, after V lost 4 bases and J lost 7 bases. CDR3 sequence: CASSLPGQGAGGYTF. CDR3 DNA: TGTGCCAGCAGCCTCCCGGGACAGGGGGCAGGTGGCTACACCTTC.

The chain is built from TRBV27 and TRBJ1-4, with D perhaps matching TRBD1 (6 bases). The CDR3 is 12 residues long. Per the germline V gene, CDR1 is MNHEY and CDR2 is SMNVEV (reference sequence). The germline V and J ends were trimmed by 4 bases and 11 bases, with 11 bases remaining between them. CDR3 DNA sequence: TGTGCCAGCAGTTCCCCCCAGGGGAAACTGTTTTTT. Protein sequence: CASSSPQGKLFF.

The chain carries TRBV7-2 and TRBJ2-7; D not certain. The CDR3 is 14 residues long. The V gene lost 6 bases and the J gene lost 4 bases, with 16 bases spanning the gap. The V gene's germline CDR1 is SGHTA and CDR2 FQGNSA. This CDR3 is CASSFGSLGYEQYF. The DNA for the CDR3 is TGTGCCAGCAGTTTTGGGTCCCTCGGGTACGAGCAGTACTTC.

The V call is TRBV3-1 (or the pseudogene TRBV3-2), the J call TRBJ2-7; D not resolved. Trimming left V 1 base short and J 6 bases short, with 7 bases between. CDR3 length: 12 amino acids. Germline V gene sequence: CDR1 LGHDT, CDR2 YNNKEL (reference sequence). CDR3 bases: TGTGCCAGCAGCCAAGTTCTGCGCGAGCAGTACTTC. Translation: CASSQVLREQYF.

The V call is TRBV10-3, the J call TRBJ2-3; 7 bases agree with TRBD1. The trim removed 8 bases at V and 2 bases at J, leaving 7 bases unmatched. Germline loops: CDR1 ENHRY, CDR2 SYGVKD. The CDR3 length is 14 residues. CDR3 coding DNA: TGTGCCATCGGAGACGGGACAGCCACAGATACGCAGTATTTT. Encoded protein: CAIGDGTATDTQYF.

In its sample, this clone was seen a few times. This chain links TRBV5-5 with TRBJ2-2; perhaps TRBD1 as D (5 bases). Trimming cost V 4 bases and J 5 bases, with 12 bases left between them. CDR1 is SGHKS, CDR2 YYEKEE, per germline (reference sequence). The CDR3 contains 14 residues. The CDR3 protein is CASSMGLLTGELFF. The CDR3 nucleotides are TGTGCCAGCAGCATGGGGCTTCTGACCGGGGAGCTGTTTTTT. The full variable domain, its missing parts supplied by reference TRBV5-5 and TRBJ2-2, is DAGVTQSPTHLIKTRGQQVTLRCSPISGHKSVSWYQQVLGQGPQFIFQYYEKEERGRGNFPDRFSARQFPNYSSELNVNALLLGDSALYLCASSMGLLTGELFFGEGSRLTVL.

There are a few counts of this clone. The V gene is TRBV19, the J gene TRBJ2-1; 8 bases are a match to TRBD2. This CDR3 contains 13 residues. In germline, CDR1 is LNHDA, CDR2 SQIVND (reference sequence). Germline trimming cut 7 bases from V and 10 bases from J; bases unmatched to any gene: 9. The CDR3 is CASKSGSSGEQFF. CDR3 coding DNA: TGTGCCAGTAAGAGCGGGAGTAGCGGCGAGCAGTTCTTC.

A single count supports this clone. V gene TRBV4-3 combines with J gene TRBJ2-3, with 7 bases identical to TRBD2. The CDR3 has 19 amino acids. The J segment lost 4 bases and the V segment lost 1 base, leaving 17 bases of the junction unmatched. CDR1 and CDR2 (germline): LGHNA, YSLEER. CDR3 sequence (DNA): TGCGCCAGCAGCCAAGGAACGGCCACGGAGCGGGGAGGGGCAGATACGCAGTATTTT. It codes for CASSQGTATERGGADTQYF.

The rearrangement uses TRBV19 and TRBJ2-2; no reliable D call. The CDR3 extends over 14 amino acids. V gave up 7 bases and J gave up 4 bases, with 13 bases separating them. CDR1 and CDR2 (germline): LNHDA, SQIVND (reference sequence). CDR3 coding DNA: TGTGCCAGTATCTCCCGGAGCCGCACCGGGGAGCTGTTTTTT. This encodes CASISRSRTGELFF.

Here the CDR3 DNA reads TGCGCCAGCAGCTTGGGGGACAGGCCCATCTCTGGGGCCAACGTCCTGACTTTC. This sequence encodes CASSLGDRPISGANVLTF. The V call is TRBV5-1, the J call TRBJ2-6; 8 bases agree with TRBD1. Germline V gene sequence: CDR1 SGHRS, CDR2 YFSETQ. The trim removed 0 bases at V and 0 bases at J, leaving 5 bases unmatched. This CDR3 comprises 18 residues.

The V call is TRBV7-9, the J call TRBJ2-1, with 7 positions matching TRBD2. The junction had 8 bases not matched to a gene; V was cut back by 4 bases and J by 5 bases. The length of the CDR3 is 15 residues. CDR1 and CDR2 from the germline V gene are SEHNR and FQNEAQ (reference sequence). The CDR3 DNA follows: TGTGCCAGCAGCTCCTTTACCCTAGCGGACAATGAGCAGTTCTTC. It translates to CASSSFTLADNEQFF.

The chain employs TRBV3-1 (or the pseudogene TRBV3-2) and TRBJ2-2; tentatively, D is TRBD1 (6 bases). Germline V gene data show CDR1 as LGHDT and CDR2 as YNNKEL (reference sequence). The CDR3 sequence is 15 residues long. The V end lost 3 bases, the J end lost 0 bases, and 8 bases lay between the germline ends. CDR3: CASSHRQANTGELFF. The DNA for the CDR3 is TGTGCCAGCAGCCATAGACAGGCGAACACCGGGGAGCTGTTTTTT.